This TCR beta chain was sequenced in a study of T-cell reconstitution after alpha-beta-depleted transplantation in children. CDR1 and CDR2 (germline): SQVTM, ANQGSEA. J lost 8 bases, V lost 6 bases, and 10 bases had no gene match. This CDR3 comprises 13 residues. Unique molecular identifiers tagged the TCRbeta library. TCRdb itself ran the PCR reads through MiXCR, one entry per CDR3 protein. The repertoire consists of fewer than 500,000 distinct CDR3 sequences, with 43% occurring once and the leading ten covering 27%. V and J are TRBV29-1 and TRBJ2-1, with 7 bases lining up with TRBD2. This TCR came from a girl aged 2 to 9 with aplastic anemia, due to receive a stem cell transplant. Here the sequenced sample was PBMCs, taken before TCRalphabeta/CD19-depleted stem cell transplant. The CDR3 region is CSVAGGGRDEQFF. The DNA for the CDR3 is TGCAGCGTCGCCGGCGGGGGACGGGATGAGCAGTTCTTC.